Below, 25 T cell receptor beta chains from the same sample are listed, as sequenced in a study of cytomegalovirus exposure and HLA in healthy donors. The primer mix had 60 Vbeta and 13 Jbeta primers. Profiling relied on immunoSEQ multiplex PCR, and the TCRdb table lists in-frame clones only, not all of them. The data contain roughly 120,000 clones, 65% to 85% of them singletons. Sequencing was carried out using PBMCs. These receptors were taken from a man aged 45-60 years in good health and CMV-seronegative.

This clone was detected once. The rearrangement uses TRBV25-1 and TRBJ1-5; D gene unclear. The CDR3 is 13 amino acids. The germline CDR1 and CDR2 sequences are MGHDK and SYGVNS. V was cut by 6 bases and J by 3 bases, with 9 bases left in between. The CDR3 reads CASRARDNQPQHF. The CDR3 DNA follows: TGTGCCAGCAGAGCCCGGGACAATCAGCCCCAGCATTTT.

The chain uses TRBV7-6 and TRBJ1-2, with TRBD1 identical over 8 bases. The CDR3 sequence is 13 residues long. Germline trimming cut 5 bases from V and 4 bases from J; bases unmatched to any gene: 3. The germline V gene has CDR1 SGHVS and CDR2 FNYEAQ. The CDR3 spells CASSQGAAYGYTF. The DNA of the CDR3 is TGTGCCAGCAGCCAGGGGGCGGCCTATGGCTACACCTTC.

The chain couples TRBV15 to TRBJ1-5; D is unresolved. Germline-derived CDR1 and CDR2 are LNHNV and YYDKDF (reference sequence). The CDR3 is 13 residues long. Between the trimmed V and J ends, which lost 6 bases and 5 bases, there was a span of 11 bases. In DNA, the CDR3 is TGTGCCACCAGTAATGGGAGGGATCAGCCCCAGCATTTT. This sequence encodes CATSNGRDQPQHF.

This clone was seen only a few times. V and J are TRBV7-9 and TRBJ2-7, with TRBD1 matching 11 bases. V shed 5 bases, J shed 1 base, and the junction held 4 bases outside the gene matches. CDR3 size: 15 residues. Germline CDR1 is SEHNR and CDR2 is FQNEAQ (reference sequence). CDR3 amino acids: CASSTGDRGSYEQYF. The CDR3 DNA reads TGTGCCAGCAGCACCGGGGACAGGGGGTCCTACGAGCAGTACTTC.

The V call is TRBV28, the J call TRBJ1-4, with D unresolved. Trimming took 6 bases from V and 5 from J, leaving 16 bases between them. The CDR3 has 15 amino acids. The germline V gene encodes CDR1 MDHEN and CDR2 SYDVKM. This chain's CDR3 is CASRGQDLKNEKLFF. The CDR3 DNA reads TGTGCCAGCAGGGGTCAGGATTTAAAAAATGAAAAACTGTTTTTT.

The chain employs TRBV12-5 and TRBJ2-7; D is ambiguous. Trimming pared 1 base from V and 3 bases from J, leaving 13 bases between. The CDR3 consists of 15 residues. Germline V gives CDR1 LGHNT, CDR2 FRNRAP. This chain's CDR3 is CASGLATTVSYEQYF. The CDR3, as DNA: TGTGCTAGTGGTTTGGCTACCACAGTGAGCTACGAGCAGTACTTC.

This chain joins TRBV5-6 and TRBJ2-1, with 9 bases that match TRBD1. CDR1 and CDR2 from the germline V gene are SGHDT and YYEEEE. V lost 3 bases, J lost 6 bases, and 7 bases stayed unmatched. The CDR3 loop spans 15 amino acids. The CDR3 DNA reads TGTGCCAGCAGCTCCGGGACAGGGAGAGGCAATGAGCAGTTCTTC. It yields the protein CASSSGTGRGNEQFF.

The chain links TRBV4-3 to TRBJ2-7; perhaps TRBD2 as D (7 bases). Per the germline V gene, CDR1 is LGHNA and CDR2 is YSLEER. This CDR3 contains 15 residues. The V gene lost 1 base and the J gene lost 1 base, with 11 bases spanning the gap. CDR3 nucleotide sequence: TGCGCCAGCAGCCAAGGGGGGGGCAGTTCCTACGAGCAGTACTTC. The encoded protein is CASSQGGGSSYEQYF.

The V and J genes are TRBV7-3 and TRBJ2-5; possibly TRBD2 for D (6 bases). Germline-derived CDR1 and CDR2 are SGHTA and FQGTGA. The CDR3 spans 13 residues. V was trimmed by 5 bases and J by 2 bases, leaving 9 bases between them. CDR3 sequence reads: CASSRGTQETQYF. The CDR3 DNA sequence: TGTGCCAGCAGCAGAGGGACTCAAGAGACCCAGTACTTC.

The CDR3 spells CASSKGLVTDTQYF. The CDR3 nucleotides read TGTGCCAGCAGTAAGGGACTTGTCACAGATACGCAGTATTTT. V gene TRBV6-1 combines with J gene TRBJ2-3; possibly TRBD2 for D (6 bases). The length of the CDR3 is 14 residues. The germline gives CDR1 MNHNS, CDR2 SASEGT. The V end lost 5 bases, the J end lost 2 bases, and 11 bases lay between the germline ends.

This clone was picked up a small number of times. Other DNA sequences in this sample translate to the same CDR3. The J gene is TRBJ1-1, the V gene TRBV9, with no clear D. V shed 1 base and J shed 1 base, with 5 bases lying between them. This CDR3 is built from 13 residues. The germline CDR1 and CDR2 sequences are SGDLS and YYNGEE. This CDR3 reads CASSVTGNTEAFF. CDR3 DNA: TGTGCCAGCAGCGTAACGGGGAACACTGAAGCTTTCTTT.

This clone was picked up one time. This chain uses TRBV15 with TRBJ2-3; D is ambiguous. This CDR3 region has 12 residues. The V end lost 5 bases, the J end lost 6 bases, and 9 bases lay between the germline ends. In germline, CDR1 is LNHNV, CDR2 YYDKDF (reference sequence). The CDR3 coding sequence is TGTGCCACCAGCGAGTTGCTGGATACGCAGTATTTT. Residues: CATSELLDTQYF.

V is TRBV28 and J is TRBJ2-7, with D possibly matching TRBD1 (5 bases). The germline V and J ends were trimmed by 4 bases and 9 bases, with 13 bases remaining between them. The CDR3 is 12 residues long. CDR1 is MDHEN, CDR2 SYDVKM, per germline. The CDR3 reads CASSSQGERQYF. CDR3 DNA: TGTGCCAGCAGTTCCCAGGGTGAGAGGCAGTACTTC.

This clone was detected only once. This chain joins TRBV5-1 and TRBJ2-1; TRBD2 aligns across 8 bases. After removal of 2 bases from V and 1 base from J, the junction contained 2 bases not matched to a gene. This CDR3 is 15 amino acids long. In germline, CDR1 is SGHRS, CDR2 YFSETQ. This chain's CDR3 is CASSFTSGSYNEQFF. The CDR3, as DNA: TGCGCCAGCAGCTTCACTAGCGGTTCCTACAATGAGCAGTTCTTC.

In this sample, this clone turned up a few times. The J gene is TRBJ2-7, the V gene TRBV29-1; 7 positions agree with TRBD1. Trimming removed 4 bases from V and 0 bases from J; junction bases left unmatched: 3. The CDR3 consists of 13 residues. The V gene's germline CDR1 is SQVTM and CDR2 ANQGSEA. The CDR3 DNA reads as TGCAGCGTTGCGACAGGGAGCTCCTACGAGCAGTACTTC. Protein sequence: CSVATGSSYEQYF.

The table lists this clone with a count of one. The chain is built from TRBV11-2 and TRBJ2-2; 8 nucleotides agree with TRBD1. Trimming took 5 bases from V and 3 from J; bases not matched to a gene: 5. Germline V gene data show CDR1 as SGHAT and CDR2 as FQNNGV. The CDR3 is made up of 15 amino acids. Here the CDR3 DNA reads TGTGCCAGCAGCCCCCGGACAGGGCACACCGGGGAGCTGTTTTTT. Translation: CASSPRTGHTGELFF.

V usage is TRBV19 and J usage is TRBJ2-7; 8 nucleotides align to TRBD1. The V gene's germline CDR1 is LNHDA and CDR2 SQIVND (reference sequence). The CDR3 sequence is 15 residues long. V lost 5 bases and J lost 2; bases outside the gene matches: 8. CDR3 amino acids: CASSVEAGGPYEQYF. The CDR3 nucleotides read TGTGCCAGTAGTGTGGAAGCAGGGGGCCCCTACGAGCAGTACTTC.

This chain links TRBV27 with TRBJ2-7; a possible D gene is TRBD1 (6 bases). Germline V lookup: CDR1 MNHEY, CDR2 SMNVEV (reference sequence). The CDR3 contains 13 residues. Trimming pared 6 bases from V and 3 bases from J, leaving 12 bases between. The chain's CDR3 is CASRRTGFYEQYF. In nucleotides, the CDR3 is TGTGCCAGCAGACGTACAGGGTTCTACGAGCAGTACTTC.

V gene TRBV27 combines with J gene TRBJ2-5; 8 bases match TRBD1. V gave up 2 bases and J gave up 7 bases; unmatched junction bases: 6. Germline values: CDR1 MNHEY, CDR2 SMNVEV (reference sequence). The CDR3 runs 14 residues. In DNA, the CDR3 is TGTGCCAGCAGTTTAGGACAGGGAAAGGGGACCCAGTACTTC. It specifies CASSLGQGKGTQYF.

The V call is TRBV18, the J call TRBJ2-7; D is perhaps TRBD2 (6 bases). V lost 6 bases and J lost 2, with 11 bases in between. This CDR3 has 13 amino acids. Germline CDR1 reads KGHSH; CDR2 reads LQKENI. The CDR3: CASSREDTYEQYF. CDR3 bases: TGTGCCAGCTCGAGGGAGGATACCTACGAGCAGTACTTC.

This rearrangement joins TRBV6-6 to TRBJ1-2; possibly TRBD1 for D (6 bases). The germline gives CDR1 MNHNY, CDR2 SVGAGI (reference sequence). The germline V and J ends were trimmed by 8 bases and 0 bases, with 13 bases remaining between them. The CDR3 covers 14 residues. CDR3 amino acids: CASFSRDTNYGYTF. CDR3 nucleotides: TGTGCCAGCTTTTCCAGGGACACTAACTATGGCTACACCTTC.

In regard to this clone: Mismatch with germline at one junction end may stem from a read error. The chain employs TRBV7-7 and TRBJ1-3, with 7 bases fitting TRBD1. CDR1 and CDR2 (germline): SSHAT, FNYEAQ (reference sequence). The CDR3 totals 18 residues. CDR3 DNA: TGTGCTAGCAGCTTATCTGATTTTGAGGGGGCGGGTGGAAACACCATATATTTT. Encoded protein: CASSLSDFEGAGGNTIYF.

V is TRBV28 and J is TRBJ1-4; TRBD1 aligns across 11 bases. This CDR3 region has 17 residues. V shed 2 bases and J 6 bases; nucleotides not matched to a gene: 8. Germline V lookup: CDR1 MDHEN, CDR2 SYDVKM. The CDR3 sequence: CASSLGTGGVAHEKLFF. CDR3 DNA: TGTGCCAGCAGTTTAGGGACAGGGGGAGTAGCGCATGAAAAACTGTTTTTT.

The chain is built from TRBV9 and TRBJ2-1, with a weak D call TRBD2 (5 bases). Trimming took 3 bases from V and 7 from J, leaving 8 bases between them. Germline loops: CDR1 SGDLS, CDR2 YYNGEE. This CDR3 is 12 amino acids long. The CDR3 loop reads CASSASWNEQFF. The CDR3 DNA reads TGTGCCAGCAGCGCTAGCTGGAATGAGCAGTTCTTC.

In its sample, this clone was seen once. The chain joins TRBV28 to TRBJ1-1; no clear D gene. Germline values: CDR1 MDHEN, CDR2 SYDVKM. This CDR3 comprises 11 residues. Between the trimmed V and J ends, which lost 8 bases and 8 bases, there was a span of 12 bases. The CDR3 nucleotides are TGTGCCAGCTCCAGAGGCGGGGAAGCTTTCTTT. Translating gives CASSRGGEAFF.